This T cell receptor beta chain came from a study of beta chain features in type 1 diabetes. Study-level background: There were 107,917,701 sorted cells examined across all samples.

Points from the study as a whole: Healthy donors had naive, central memory and Treg TCRB repertoires that appeared less similar than those seen among patients.

Expressed TCRB transcripts were sequenced because the entire RNA isolate underwent reverse transcription. TCRdb's table, derived via immunoSEQ multiplex PCR, lists solely in-frame clones and lacks some. The repertoire includes around 430,000 clones, about 32% of them detected once, and 0.05% to 0.065% sits in the top ten. About this clone itself: Antigen specificity is unknown.

This TCR derives from a man between 18 and 35 years old in good health. The sample taken for sequencing was naive CD4+ T cells from blood.

The CDR3 spells CAIRTASGSISSYNEQFF. The CDR3, as DNA: TGTGCCATCAGAACGGCTAGCGGGAGCATAAGCTCCTACAATGAGCAGTTCTTC. V usage is TRBV10-3 and J usage is TRBJ2-1; 10 bases are a match to TRBD2. Germline V gene lookup returns CDR1 ENHRY and CDR2 SYGVKD. J gave up 0 bases and V 6 bases, and 11 bases lay outside the gene matches. CDR3 length equals 18 residues.